This entry is about one TCR beta chain. Its antigen is not yet known. No much larger clone exists at a distance of one base, and base qualities are not known. Each collaborating institution followed its own protocols to collect whole blood in K2EDTA tubes. For TCRbeta analysis, collaborators shipped samples in one of three forms: frozen whole blood, isolated PBMCs, or DNA extracted from either of those sample types. The immunoSEQ Assay, a bias-controlled multiplex PCR, was used to amplify TCRbeta CDR3 regions from genomic DNA. As for the original processing: Within the assay, amplification of reference gene primers was used to estimate how many nucleated cells each sample contained. To quantify the absolute abundance of each unique TCRbeta CDR3 rearrangement, sequence reads were collapsed and filtered. For each sample, productive Simpson clonality was calculated by taking the square root of Simpson's diversity index across productive rearrangements. As stored in TCRdb, this immuneACCESS dataset retains in-frame rearrangements with V and J assigned. A fraction of the clones does not appear; measured against another copy, unresolved V genes explain less than half of the discrepancy, and the remainder lacks a known reason. V and J calls and clone size are copied from that table; D and trimming were computed from the DNA. The sample data list more than 85,000 clones, and 80% to 95% of these were observed just once. The ten largest clones capture more than 0.85% of the sample.

These data belong to a study of blood T cell repertoires in COVID-19 (dated by TCRdb to the early 2020s). About the full investigation: Samples covering the acute and convalescent phases of COVID-19 were provided by collaborators in the United States, Italy and Spain. The prospective study material was composed of cDNA or gDNA derived from T cells, B-cell-depleted T cells, or PBMCs. Subjects who had been exposed to COVID-19, were actively infected with it, or had recovered from it provided the deeply sampled blood TCRbeta repertoires that made up the dataset. The repertoires were made available in a free public database intended to serve as a resource for research on the immune response to SARS-CoV-2. Samples were obtained from the ongoing ImmuneRACE study (first 160 participants) and from some 1,300 subjects provided by 6 global collaborators. Nearly every sample came with metadata listing a de-identified subject ID, COVID-19 status, age in years and sex. Where available, HLA class I and class II types were obtained from metadata supplied by the sample provider rather than from assay-based typing.

The CDR3 starts with the cysteine, ends with the phenylalanine, and has 13 residues. Of all the DNA, just the CDR3 is kept, 39 bases in frame from base 1. In the germline V gene, CDR1 corresponds to MDHEN and CDR2 to SYDVKM. V loses 1 base, J loses 2 bases, and the germline ends lie 5 bases apart. Results the study describes overall, beyond this receptor: The amount of clinical and demographic metadata varied by source and participant and was provided uncurated.

This chain joins TRBV28 to TRBJ1-2; the D region possibly corresponds to TRBD1 (5 bases align). The sequencing input was peripheral blood. The origin of this receptor is a man aged 60 to 75 with acute or convalescent COVID-19. The DNA sequence is given as TGTGCCAGCAGTTTATCAGGGAACTATGGCTACACCTTC. The resulting protein is CASSLSGNYGYTF.